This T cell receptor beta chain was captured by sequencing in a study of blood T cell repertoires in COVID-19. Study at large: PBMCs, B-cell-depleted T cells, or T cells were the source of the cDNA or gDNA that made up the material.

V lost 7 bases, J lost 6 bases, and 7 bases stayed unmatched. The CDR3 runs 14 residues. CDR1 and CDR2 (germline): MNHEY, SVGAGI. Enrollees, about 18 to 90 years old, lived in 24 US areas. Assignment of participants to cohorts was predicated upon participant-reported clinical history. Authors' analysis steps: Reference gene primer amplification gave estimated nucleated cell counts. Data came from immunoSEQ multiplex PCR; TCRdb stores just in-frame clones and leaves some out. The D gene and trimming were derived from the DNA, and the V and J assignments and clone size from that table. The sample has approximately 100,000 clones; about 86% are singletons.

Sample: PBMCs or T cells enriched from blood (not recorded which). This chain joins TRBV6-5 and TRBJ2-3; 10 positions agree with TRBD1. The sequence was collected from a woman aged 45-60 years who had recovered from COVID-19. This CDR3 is CASNVDRGHDTQYF. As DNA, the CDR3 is TGTGCCAGCAATGTAGACAGGGGGCATGATACGCAGTATTTT.